This TCR beta chain originates from a study of blood T cell repertoires in COVID-19. Study overall: Samples of COVID-19 (acute and convalescent) were obtained from the United States, Italy and Spain. PBMCs, B-cell-depleted T cells, or T cells provided the cDNA or gDNA that made up the material.

The assay was immunoSEQ multiplex PCR, and TCRdb's table has in-frame clones only and misses some. The sample has 250,000 to 350,000 clones, about 86% seen once; the top ten hold around 14%. The Seattle patients, enrolled during active infection, were followed longitudinally. The sequence derives from a person aged 65-85 years with COVID-19, enrolled during active disease. Sequenced material: peripheral blood.

The CDR3 nucleotides are TGTGCCAGCAGTGCAGGGGTCACAGCCGTTTCACCCCTCCACTTT. Encoded protein: CASSAGVTAVSPLHF. The rearrangement links TRBV2 to TRBJ1-6; possible D gene TRBD1, 6 bases. V lost 4 bases and J lost 9, with 16 bases in between. Germline V gives CDR1 SNHLY, CDR2 FYNNEI. The CDR3 has 15 amino acids.